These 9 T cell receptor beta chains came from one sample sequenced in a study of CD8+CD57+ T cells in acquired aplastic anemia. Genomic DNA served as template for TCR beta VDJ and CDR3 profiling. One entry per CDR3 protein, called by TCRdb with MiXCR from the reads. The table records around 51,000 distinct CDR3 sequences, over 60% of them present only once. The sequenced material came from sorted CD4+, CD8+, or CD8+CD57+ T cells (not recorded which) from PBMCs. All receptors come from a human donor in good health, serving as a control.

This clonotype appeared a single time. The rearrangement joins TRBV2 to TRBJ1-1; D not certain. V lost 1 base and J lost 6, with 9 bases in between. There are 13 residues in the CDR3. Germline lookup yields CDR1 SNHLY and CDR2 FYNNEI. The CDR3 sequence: CASSEEVAAEAFF. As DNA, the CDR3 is TGTGCCAGCAGTGAAGAGGTCGCAGCTGAAGCTTTCTTT.

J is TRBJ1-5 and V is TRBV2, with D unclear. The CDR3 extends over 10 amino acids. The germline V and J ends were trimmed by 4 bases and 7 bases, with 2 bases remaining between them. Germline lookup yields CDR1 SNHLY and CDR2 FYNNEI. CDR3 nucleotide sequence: TGTGCCAGCAGTGGACAGCCCCAGCATTTT. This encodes CASSGQPQHF.

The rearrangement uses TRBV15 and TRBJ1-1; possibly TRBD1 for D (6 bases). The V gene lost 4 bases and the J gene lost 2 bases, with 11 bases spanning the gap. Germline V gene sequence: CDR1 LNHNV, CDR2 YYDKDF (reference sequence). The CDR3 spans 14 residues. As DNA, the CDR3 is TGTGCCACCAGCATGGACAGCGTAAACACTGAAGCTTTCTTT. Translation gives CATSMDSVNTEAFF.

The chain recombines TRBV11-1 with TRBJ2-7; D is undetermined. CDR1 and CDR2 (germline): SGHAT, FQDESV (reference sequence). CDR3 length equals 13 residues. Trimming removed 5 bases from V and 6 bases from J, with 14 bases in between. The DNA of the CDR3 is TGTGCCAGCAGCCCCCCCGCAGGTTCCGAGCAGTACTTC. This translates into CASSPPAGSEQYF.

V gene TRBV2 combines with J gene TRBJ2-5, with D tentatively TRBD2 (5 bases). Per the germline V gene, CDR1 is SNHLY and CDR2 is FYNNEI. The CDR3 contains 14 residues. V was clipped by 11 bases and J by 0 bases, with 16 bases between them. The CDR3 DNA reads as TGTGCCTCCTGTGAGGGCGGGTACCAAGAGACCCAGTACTTC. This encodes CASCEGGYQETQYF.

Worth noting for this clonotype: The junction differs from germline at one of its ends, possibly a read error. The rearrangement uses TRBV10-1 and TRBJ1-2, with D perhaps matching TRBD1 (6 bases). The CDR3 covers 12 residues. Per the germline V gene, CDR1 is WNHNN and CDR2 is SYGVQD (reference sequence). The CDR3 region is CASTSGVAGYTF. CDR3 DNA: TGTGCCAGCACGTCAGGGGTCGCTGGCTACACCTTC.

CDR3: CSVDAAFDPQFF. The CDR3 nucleotides read TGCAGCGTTGATGCTGCCTTCGATCCGCAGTTCTTC. The chain couples TRBV29-1 to TRBJ2-1; D is unclear. Trimming shortened V by 3 bases and J by 12 bases, and 15 bases separated the two germline ends. The CDR3 extends over 12 amino acids. Germline V gene data show CDR1 as SQVTM and CDR2 as ANQGSEA.

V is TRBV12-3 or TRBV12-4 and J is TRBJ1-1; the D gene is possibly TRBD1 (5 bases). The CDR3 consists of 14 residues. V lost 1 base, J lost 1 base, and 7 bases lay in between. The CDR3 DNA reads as TGTGCCAGCAGTTTAGGCGGACAGAACACTGAAGCTTTCTTT. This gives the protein CASSLGGQNTEAFF.

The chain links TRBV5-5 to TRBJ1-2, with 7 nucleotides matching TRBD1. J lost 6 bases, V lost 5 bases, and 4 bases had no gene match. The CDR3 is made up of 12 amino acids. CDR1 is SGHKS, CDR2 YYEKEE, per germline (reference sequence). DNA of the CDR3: TGTGCCAGCAGATTAGGGGGCAATGGCTACACCTTC. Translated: CASRLGGNGYTF.